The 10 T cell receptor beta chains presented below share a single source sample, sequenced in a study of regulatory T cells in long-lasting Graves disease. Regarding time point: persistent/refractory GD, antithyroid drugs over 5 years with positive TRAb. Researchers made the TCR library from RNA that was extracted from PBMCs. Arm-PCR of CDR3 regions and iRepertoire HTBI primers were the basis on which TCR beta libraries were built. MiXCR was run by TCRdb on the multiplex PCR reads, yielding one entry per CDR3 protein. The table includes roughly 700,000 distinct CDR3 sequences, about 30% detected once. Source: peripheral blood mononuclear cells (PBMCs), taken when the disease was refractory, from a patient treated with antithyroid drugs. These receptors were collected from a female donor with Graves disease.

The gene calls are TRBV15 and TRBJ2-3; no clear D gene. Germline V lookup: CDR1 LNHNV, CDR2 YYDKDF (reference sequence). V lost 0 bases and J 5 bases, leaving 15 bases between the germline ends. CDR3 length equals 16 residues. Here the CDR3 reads CATSRDGQPEQDTQYF. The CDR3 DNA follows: TGTGCCACCAGCAGAGATGGCCAGCCCGAGCAAGATACGCAGTATTTT.

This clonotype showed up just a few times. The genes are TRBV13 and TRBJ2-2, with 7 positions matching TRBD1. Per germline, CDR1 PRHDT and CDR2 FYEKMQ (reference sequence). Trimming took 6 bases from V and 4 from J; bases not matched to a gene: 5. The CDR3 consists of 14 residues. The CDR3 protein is CASRRQGPTGELFF. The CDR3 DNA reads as TGTGCCAGCAGAAGACAGGGCCCCACCGGGGAGCTGTTTTTT.

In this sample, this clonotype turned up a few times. CDR3 bases: TGTGCCAGCAGCCCGCCCGGGCAGGCTGTAAGTGATGGCTACACCTTC. Its translation is CASSPPGQAVSDGYTF. The chain is built from TRBV13 and TRBJ1-2; D gene unclear. This CDR3 comprises 16 residues. V gave up 5 bases and J gave up 6 bases, with 22 bases separating them. The germline CDR1 and CDR2 sequences are PRHDT and FYEKMQ (reference sequence).

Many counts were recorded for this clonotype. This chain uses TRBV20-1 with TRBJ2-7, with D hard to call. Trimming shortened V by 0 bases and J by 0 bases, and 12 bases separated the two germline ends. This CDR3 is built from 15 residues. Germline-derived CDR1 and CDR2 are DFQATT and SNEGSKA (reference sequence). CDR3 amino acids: CSARDQQRSSYEQYF. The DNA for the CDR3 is TGCAGTGCTAGAGATCAGCAGCGTAGCTCCTACGAGCAGTACTTC.

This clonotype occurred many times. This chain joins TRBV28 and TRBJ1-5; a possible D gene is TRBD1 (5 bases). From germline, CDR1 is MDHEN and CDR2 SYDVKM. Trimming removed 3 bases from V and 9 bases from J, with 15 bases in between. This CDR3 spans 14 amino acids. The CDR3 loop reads CASSFRGAGWPQHF. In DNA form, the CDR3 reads TGTGCCAGCAGTTTTCGCGGGGCGGGGTGGCCCCAGCATTTT.

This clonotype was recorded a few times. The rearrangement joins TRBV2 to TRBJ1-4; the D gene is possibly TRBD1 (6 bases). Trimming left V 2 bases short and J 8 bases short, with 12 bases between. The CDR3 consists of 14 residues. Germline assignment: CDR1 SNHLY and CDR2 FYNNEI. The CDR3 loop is CASSEKGGWEKLFF. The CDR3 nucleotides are TGTGCCAGCAGTGAAAAAGGGGGTTGGGAAAAACTGTTTTTT.

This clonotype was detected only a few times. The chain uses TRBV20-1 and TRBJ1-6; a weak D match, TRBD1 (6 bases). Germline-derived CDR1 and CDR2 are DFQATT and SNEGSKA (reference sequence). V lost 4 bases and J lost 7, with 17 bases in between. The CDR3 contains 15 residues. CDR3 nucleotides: TGCAGTGCTAAAGTAGGTCGGGGGGCAAATTCACCCCTCCACTTT. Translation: CSAKVGRGANSPLHF.

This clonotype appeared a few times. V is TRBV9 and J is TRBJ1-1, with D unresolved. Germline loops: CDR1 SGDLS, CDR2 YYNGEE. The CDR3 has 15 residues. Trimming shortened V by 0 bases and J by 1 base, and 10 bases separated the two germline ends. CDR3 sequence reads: CASSVVGGGNTEAFF. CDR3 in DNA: TGTGCCAGCAGCGTAGTGGGAGGCGGGAACACTGAAGCTTTCTTT.

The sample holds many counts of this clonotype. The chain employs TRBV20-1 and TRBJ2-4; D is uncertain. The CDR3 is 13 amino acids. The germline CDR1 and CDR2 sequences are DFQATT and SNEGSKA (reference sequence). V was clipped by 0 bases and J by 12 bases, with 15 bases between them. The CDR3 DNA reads TGCAGTGCTAGAGACGGCCCCTACAACTATCAGTACTTC. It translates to CSARDGPYNYQYF.

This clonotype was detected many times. The CDR3 region has the DNA TGTGCCAGCAGCTTATCGGGACGGGAGAACACTGAAGCTTTCTTT. Its translation is CASSLSGRENTEAFF. The V and J genes are TRBV12-3 or TRBV12-4 and TRBJ1-1; weak D call: TRBD1 (5 bases). Trimming took 6 bases from V and 1 from J, leaving 15 bases between them. This CDR3 is built from 15 residues.